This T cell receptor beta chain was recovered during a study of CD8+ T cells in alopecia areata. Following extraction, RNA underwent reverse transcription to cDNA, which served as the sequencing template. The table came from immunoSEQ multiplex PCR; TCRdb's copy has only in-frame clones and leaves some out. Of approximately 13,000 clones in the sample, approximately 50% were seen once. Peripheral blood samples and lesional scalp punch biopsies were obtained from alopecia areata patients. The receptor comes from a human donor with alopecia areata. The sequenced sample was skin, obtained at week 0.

CDR3 sequence reads: CASSFLLHRGSTYEQYF. CDR3 DNA: TGTGCCAGCAGTTTCCTGCTGCACAGGGGGTCTACCTACGAGCAGTACTTC. The V gene is TRBV27, the J gene TRBJ2-7; 8 bases map to TRBD1. Trimming took 3 bases from V and 2 from J; bases not matched to a gene: 12. This CDR3 is 17 amino acids long. Germline loops: CDR1 MNHEY, CDR2 SMNVEV (reference sequence).